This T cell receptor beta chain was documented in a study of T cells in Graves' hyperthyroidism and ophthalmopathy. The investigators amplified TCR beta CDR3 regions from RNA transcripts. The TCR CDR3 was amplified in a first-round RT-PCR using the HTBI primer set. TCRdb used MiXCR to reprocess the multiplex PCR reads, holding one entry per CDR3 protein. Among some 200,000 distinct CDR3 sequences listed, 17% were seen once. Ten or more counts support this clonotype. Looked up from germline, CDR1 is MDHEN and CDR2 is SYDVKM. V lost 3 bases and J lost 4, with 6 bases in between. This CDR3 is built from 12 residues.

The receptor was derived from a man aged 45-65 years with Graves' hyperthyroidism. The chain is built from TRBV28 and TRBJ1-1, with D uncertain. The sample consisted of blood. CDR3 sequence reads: CASSFGVTEAFF. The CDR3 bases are TGTGCCAGCAGTTTCGGGGTCACTGAAGCTTTCTTT.